This T cell receptor beta chain originates from a study of T cell responses to AZD1222 COVID-19 vaccine. Study results and limitations: CD4 TCRs linked to vaccination spanned spike, dominating at 160-218 and 743-854.

Comments on this clone: Antigen unknown.

Only in-frame clones appear in the TCRdb table, and some are missing; sequencing was by immunoSEQ multiplex PCR. The sample has some 170,000 clones; more than 85% are singletons. CDR3 length equals 13 residues. Germline loops: CDR1 SGHNT, CDR2 YENEEA. The V segment lost 5 bases and the J segment 3 bases; nucleotides outside the gene matches: 3. The chain joins TRBV11-3 to TRBJ1-1; 7 bases are a match to TRBD1. The receptor's source is an adult in good health. The material sequenced was peripheral blood, taken on day 0 of AZD1222 vaccination. CDR3: CASSKTGDTEAFF. The CDR3 DNA sequence: TGTGCCAGCAGCAAAACAGGGGACACTGAAGCTTTCTTT.